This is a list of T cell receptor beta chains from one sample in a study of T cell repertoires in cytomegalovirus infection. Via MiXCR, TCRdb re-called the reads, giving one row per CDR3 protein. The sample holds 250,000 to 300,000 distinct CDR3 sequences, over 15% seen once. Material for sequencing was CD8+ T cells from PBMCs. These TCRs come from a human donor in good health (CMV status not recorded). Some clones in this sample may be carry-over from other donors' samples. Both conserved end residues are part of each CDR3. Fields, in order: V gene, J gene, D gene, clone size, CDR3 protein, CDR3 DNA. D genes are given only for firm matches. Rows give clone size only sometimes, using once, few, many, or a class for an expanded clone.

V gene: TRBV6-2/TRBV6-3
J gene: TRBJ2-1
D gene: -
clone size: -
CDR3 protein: CASSYWSVSYNEQFF
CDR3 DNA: TGTGCCAGCAGTTATTGGTCGGTCTCCTACAATGAGCAGTTCTTC

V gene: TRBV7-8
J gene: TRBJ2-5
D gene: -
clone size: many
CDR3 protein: CASSGETQYF
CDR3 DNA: TGTGCCAGCAGCGGAGAGACCCAGTACTTC

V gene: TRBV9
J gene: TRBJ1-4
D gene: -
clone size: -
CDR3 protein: CASSGYPGSSNEKLFF
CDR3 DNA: TGTGCCAGCAGCGGCTATCCGGGGAGTTCTAATGAAAAACTGTTTTTT

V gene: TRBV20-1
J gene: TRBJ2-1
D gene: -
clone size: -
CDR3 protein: CSARDGGGRRSYNEQFF
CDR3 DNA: TGCAGTGCTAGAGATGGGGGGGGCCGACGCTCCTACAATGAGCAGTTCTTC

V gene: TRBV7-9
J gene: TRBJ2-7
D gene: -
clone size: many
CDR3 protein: CASSLPPGRSSYEQYF
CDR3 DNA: TGTGCCAGCAGCTTACCCCCGGGGCGGTCTTCCTACGAGCAGTACTTC

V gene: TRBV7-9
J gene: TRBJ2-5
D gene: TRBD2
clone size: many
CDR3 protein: CASSQLGTSGEETQYF
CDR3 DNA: TGTGCCAGCAGCCAACTCGGGACTAGCGGAGAAGAGACCCAGTACTTC

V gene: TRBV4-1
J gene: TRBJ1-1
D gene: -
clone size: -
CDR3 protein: CASSQARPGFNKEAFF
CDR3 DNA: TGCGCCAGCAGCCAAGCGCGACCAGGGTTTAATAAGGAGGCTTTCTTT

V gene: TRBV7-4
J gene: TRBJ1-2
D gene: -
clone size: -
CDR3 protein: CASSPPEVYGYTF
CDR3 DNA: TGTGCCAGCAGCCCCCCAGAAGTTTATGGCTACACCTTC

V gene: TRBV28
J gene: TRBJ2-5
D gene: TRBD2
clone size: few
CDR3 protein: CASRLLAGGQETQYF
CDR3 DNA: TGTGCCAGCCGACTATTAGCGGGGGGACAAGAGACCCAGTACTTC

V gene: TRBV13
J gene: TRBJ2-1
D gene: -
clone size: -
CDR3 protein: CASSSQGTYEQFF
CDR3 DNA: TGTGCCAGCAGTTCACAGGGGACTTATGAGCAGTTCTTC

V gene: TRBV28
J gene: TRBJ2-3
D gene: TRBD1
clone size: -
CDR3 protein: CASTHRGRTDTQYF
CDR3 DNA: TGTGCCAGCACCCACAGGGGGCGGACAGATACGCAGTATTTT

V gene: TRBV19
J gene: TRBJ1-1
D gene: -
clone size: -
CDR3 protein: CASSIGRRINTEAFF
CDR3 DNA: TGTGCCAGTAGTATAGGCAGGCGGATAAACACTGAAGCTTTCTTT

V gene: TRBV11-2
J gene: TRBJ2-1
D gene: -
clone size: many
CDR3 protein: CASSLWNEQFF
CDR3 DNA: TGTGCCAGCAGCTTATGGAATGAGCAGTTCTTC

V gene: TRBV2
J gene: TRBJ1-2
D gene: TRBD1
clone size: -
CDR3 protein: CASSEAGQGGNYGYTF
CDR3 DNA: TGTGCCAGCAGTGAAGCGGGACAGGGTGGCAACTATGGCTACACCTTC

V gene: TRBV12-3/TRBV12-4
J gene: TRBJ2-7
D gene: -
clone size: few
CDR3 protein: CASSSTGTYLSYEQYF
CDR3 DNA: TGTGCCAGCAGCTCTACGGGGACTTACCTCTCCTACGAGCAGTACTTC

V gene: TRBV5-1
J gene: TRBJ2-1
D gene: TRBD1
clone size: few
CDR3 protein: CASSMGQGIFPEQFF
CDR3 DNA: TGCGCCAGCAGCATGGGACAGGGGATTTTCCCTGAGCAGTTCTTC

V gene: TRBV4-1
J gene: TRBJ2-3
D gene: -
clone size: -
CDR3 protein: CASSHRRGATDTQYF
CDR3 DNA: TGCGCCAGCAGCCATCGACGGGGAGCCACAGATACGCAGTATTTT

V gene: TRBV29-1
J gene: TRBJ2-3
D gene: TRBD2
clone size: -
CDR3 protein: CSAKTSGGADTQYF
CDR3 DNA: TGCAGCGCAAAAACTAGCGGGGGTGCTGATACGCAGTATTTT

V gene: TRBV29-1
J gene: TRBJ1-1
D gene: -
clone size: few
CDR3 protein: CSVVMGPDTEAFF
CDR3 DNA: TGCAGCGTTGTTATGGGGCCGGACACTGAAGCTTTCTTT

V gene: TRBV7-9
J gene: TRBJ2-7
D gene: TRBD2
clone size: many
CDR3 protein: CASSSSWTSGASYEQYF
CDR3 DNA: TGTGCCAGCAGCTCATCATGGACTAGCGGGGCTTCCTACGAGCAGTACTTC

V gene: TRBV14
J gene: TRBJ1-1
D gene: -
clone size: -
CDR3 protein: CASSLRGGTSEAFF
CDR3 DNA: TGTGCCAGCAGCCTTCGGGGGGGGACCAGTGAAGCTTTCTTT

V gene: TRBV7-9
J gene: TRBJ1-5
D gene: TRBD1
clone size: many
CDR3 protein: CASSLSRQGADQPQHF
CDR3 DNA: TGTGCCAGCAGCCTGTCCCGACAGGGGGCGGATCAGCCCCAGCATTTT

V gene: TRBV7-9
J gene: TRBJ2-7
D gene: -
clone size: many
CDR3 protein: CASTAAPRNEQYF
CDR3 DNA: TGTGCCAGCACCGCCGCACCACGGAACGAGCAGTACTTC

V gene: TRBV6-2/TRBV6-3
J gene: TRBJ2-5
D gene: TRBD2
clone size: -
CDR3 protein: CASTDRTSGRHQETQYF
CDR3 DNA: TGTGCCAGCACCGATCGGACTAGCGGGAGACACCAAGAGACCCAGTACTTC

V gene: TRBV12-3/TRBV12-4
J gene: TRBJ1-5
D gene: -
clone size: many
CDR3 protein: CASSARYSNQPQHF
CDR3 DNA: TGTGCCAGCAGTGCCAGATATAGCAATCAGCCCCAGCATTTT

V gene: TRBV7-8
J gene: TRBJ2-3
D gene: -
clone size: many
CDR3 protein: CASSRQSTDTQYF
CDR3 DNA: TGTGCCAGCAGTCGACAGTCCACAGATACGCAGTATTTT

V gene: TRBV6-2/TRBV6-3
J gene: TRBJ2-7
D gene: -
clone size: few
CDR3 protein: CASSIRGLSVYEQYF
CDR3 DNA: TGTGCCAGCAGTATCCGGGGATTGAGTGTCTACGAGCAGTACTTC

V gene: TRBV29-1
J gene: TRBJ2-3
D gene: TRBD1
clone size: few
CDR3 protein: CSVRPGQGIGDTQYF
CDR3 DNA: TGCAGCGTTCGGCCGGGACAGGGTATCGGGGATACGCAGTATTTT

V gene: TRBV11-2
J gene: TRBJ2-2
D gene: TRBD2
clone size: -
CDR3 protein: CASSATIPGGQTNTGELFF
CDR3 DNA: TGTGCCAGCAGCGCTACTATCCCGGGGGGTCAGACGAACACCGGGGAGCTGTTTTTT

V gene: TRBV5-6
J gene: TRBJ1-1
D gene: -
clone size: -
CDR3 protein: CASSLAIHTEAFF
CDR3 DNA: TGTGCCAGCAGCTTGGCGATTCACACTGAAGCTTTCTTT

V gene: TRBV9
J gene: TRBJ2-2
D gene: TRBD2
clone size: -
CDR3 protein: CASSRTSGGHVTGELFF
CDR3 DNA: TGTGCCAGCAGTCGGACTAGCGGGGGGCATGTCACCGGGGAGCTGTTTTTT

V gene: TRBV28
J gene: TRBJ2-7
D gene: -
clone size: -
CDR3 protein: CASSPPNTYEQYF
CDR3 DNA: TGTGCCAGCAGTCCTCCGAATACCTACGAGCAGTACTTC

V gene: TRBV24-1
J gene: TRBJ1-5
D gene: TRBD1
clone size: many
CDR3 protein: CATETGGAGQPQHF
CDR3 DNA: TGTGCCACCGAGACAGGGGGCGCGGGACAGCCCCAGCATTTT

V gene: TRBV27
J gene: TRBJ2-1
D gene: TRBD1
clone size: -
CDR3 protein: CASSPDRAKMSRTGEQFF
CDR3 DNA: TGTGCCAGCAGCCCGGACAGGGCCAAAATGAGCAGGACTGGTGAGCAGTTCTTC

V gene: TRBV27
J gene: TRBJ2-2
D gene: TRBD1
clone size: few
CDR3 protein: CASSSTGANTGELFF
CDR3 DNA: TGTGCCAGCAGTTCTACAGGGGCGAACACCGGGGAGCTGTTTTTT

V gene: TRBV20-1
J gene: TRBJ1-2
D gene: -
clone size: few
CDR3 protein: CSARESPGTLNYGYTF
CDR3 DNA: TGCAGTGCTAGAGAGTCGCCCGGGACACTTAACTATGGCTACACCTTC

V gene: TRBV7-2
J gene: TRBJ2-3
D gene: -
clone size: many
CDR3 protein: CASSLAGAADTQYF
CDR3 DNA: TGTGCCAGCAGCTTAGCGGGGGCGGCAGATACGCAGTATTTT

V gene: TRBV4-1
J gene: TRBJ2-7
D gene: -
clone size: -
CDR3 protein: CASSQPPVPPRGVHEQYF
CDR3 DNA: TGCGCCAGCAGCCAACCTCCCGTCCCCCCCCGTGGTGTCCACGAGCAGTACTTC

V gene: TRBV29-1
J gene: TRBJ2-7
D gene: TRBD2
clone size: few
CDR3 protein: CSASGLAGVGYEQYF
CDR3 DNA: TGCAGCGCTTCGGGACTAGCGGGGGTCGGCTACGAGCAGTACTTC

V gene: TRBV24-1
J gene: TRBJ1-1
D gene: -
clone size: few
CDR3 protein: CATSDSREGGTEAFF
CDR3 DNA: TGTGCCACCAGTGATTCACGGGAGGGTGGCACTGAAGCTTTCTTT

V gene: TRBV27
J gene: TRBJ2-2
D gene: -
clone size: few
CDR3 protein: CASNRLKGGGELFF
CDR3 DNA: TGTGCCAGCAATAGGTTAAAAGGGGGCGGGGAGCTGTTTTTT

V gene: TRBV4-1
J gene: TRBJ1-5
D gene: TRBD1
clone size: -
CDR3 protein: CASSQVMWTGDQPQHF
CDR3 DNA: TGCGCCAGCAGCCAAGTCATGTGGACAGGGGACCAGCCCCAGCATTTT

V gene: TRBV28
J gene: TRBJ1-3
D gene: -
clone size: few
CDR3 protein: CASSSQYSGNTIYF
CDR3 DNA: TGTGCCAGCAGCTCACAGTACTCTGGAAACACCATATATTTT

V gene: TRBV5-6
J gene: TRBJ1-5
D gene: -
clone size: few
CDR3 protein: CASSLRRQGGYSNQPQHF
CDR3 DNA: TGTGCCAGCAGCTTGAGGCGCCAGGGCGGTTATAGCAATCAGCCCCAGCATTTT

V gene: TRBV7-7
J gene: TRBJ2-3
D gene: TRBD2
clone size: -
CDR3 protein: CASSQGLNTDTQYF
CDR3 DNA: TGTGCTAGCAGCCAGGGACTAAACACAGATACGCAGTATTTT

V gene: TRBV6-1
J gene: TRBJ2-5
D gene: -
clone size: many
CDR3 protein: CASRGGETQYF
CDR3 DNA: TGTGCCAGCAGAGGAGGAGAGACCCAGTACTTC

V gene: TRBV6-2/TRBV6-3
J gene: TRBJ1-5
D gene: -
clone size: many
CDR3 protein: CASSYGFQQPQHF
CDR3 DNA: TGTGCCAGCAGTTACGGGTTTCAGCAGCCCCAGCATTTT

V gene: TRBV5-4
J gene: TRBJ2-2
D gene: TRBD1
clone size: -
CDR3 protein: CASSPGTGGWTGELFF
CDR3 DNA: TGTGCCAGCAGCCCAGGGACAGGGGGCTGGACCGGGGAGCTGTTTTTT

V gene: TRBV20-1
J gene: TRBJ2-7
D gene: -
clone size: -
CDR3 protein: CSARGAGSRDFYEQYF
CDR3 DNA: TGCAGTGCTAGAGGTGCCGGGAGCCGGGACTTCTACGAGCAGTACTTC

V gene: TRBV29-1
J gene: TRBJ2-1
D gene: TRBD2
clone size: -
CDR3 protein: CSVGSGGYNEQFF
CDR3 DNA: TGCAGCGTTGGTAGCGGGGGGTACAATGAGCAGTTCTTC

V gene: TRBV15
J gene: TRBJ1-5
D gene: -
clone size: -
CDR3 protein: CATSRDLGSYSNQPQHF
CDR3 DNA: TGTGCCACCAGCAGAGATCTGGGCAGTTATAGCAATCAGCCCCAGCATTTT

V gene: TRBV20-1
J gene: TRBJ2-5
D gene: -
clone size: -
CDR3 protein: CSAEPGHTGPQYF
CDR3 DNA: TGCAGTGCTGAACCGGGGCACACGGGGCCCCAGTACTTC

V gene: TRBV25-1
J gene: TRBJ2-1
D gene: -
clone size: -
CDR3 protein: CASSEYFRGEAYNEQFF
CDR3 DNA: TGTGCCAGCAGTGAATATTTCAGGGGGGAGGCCTACAATGAGCAGTTCTTC

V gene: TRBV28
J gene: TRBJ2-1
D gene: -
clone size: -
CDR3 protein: CATRTGTSSYNEQFF
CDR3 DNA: TGTGCCACCAGAACGGGAACTAGCTCCTACAATGAGCAGTTCTTC

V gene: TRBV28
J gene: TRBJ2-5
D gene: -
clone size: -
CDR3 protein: CASRGEETQYF
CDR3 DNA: TGTGCCAGCAGGGGGGAAGAGACCCAGTACTTC

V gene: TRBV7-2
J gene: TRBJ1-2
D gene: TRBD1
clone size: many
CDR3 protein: CASSLAGTGGDGYTF
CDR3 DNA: TGTGCCAGCAGCTTAGCGGGGACAGGGGGCGATGGCTACACCTTC

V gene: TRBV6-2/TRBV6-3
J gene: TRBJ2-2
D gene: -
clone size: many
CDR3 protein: CASSYRERYTGELFF
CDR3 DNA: TGTGCCAGCAGTTACCGCGAGAGGTACACCGGGGAGCTGTTTTTT

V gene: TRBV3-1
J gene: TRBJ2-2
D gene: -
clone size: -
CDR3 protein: CASALMGGFNTGELFF
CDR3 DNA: TGTGCCAGCGCCCTGATGGGGGGTTTCAACACCGGGGAGCTGTTTTTT

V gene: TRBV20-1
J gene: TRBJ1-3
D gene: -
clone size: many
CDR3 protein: CSARRVGEASSGNTIYF
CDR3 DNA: TGCAGTGCTAGAAGAGTGGGGGAGGCCTCCTCTGGAAACACCATATATTTT